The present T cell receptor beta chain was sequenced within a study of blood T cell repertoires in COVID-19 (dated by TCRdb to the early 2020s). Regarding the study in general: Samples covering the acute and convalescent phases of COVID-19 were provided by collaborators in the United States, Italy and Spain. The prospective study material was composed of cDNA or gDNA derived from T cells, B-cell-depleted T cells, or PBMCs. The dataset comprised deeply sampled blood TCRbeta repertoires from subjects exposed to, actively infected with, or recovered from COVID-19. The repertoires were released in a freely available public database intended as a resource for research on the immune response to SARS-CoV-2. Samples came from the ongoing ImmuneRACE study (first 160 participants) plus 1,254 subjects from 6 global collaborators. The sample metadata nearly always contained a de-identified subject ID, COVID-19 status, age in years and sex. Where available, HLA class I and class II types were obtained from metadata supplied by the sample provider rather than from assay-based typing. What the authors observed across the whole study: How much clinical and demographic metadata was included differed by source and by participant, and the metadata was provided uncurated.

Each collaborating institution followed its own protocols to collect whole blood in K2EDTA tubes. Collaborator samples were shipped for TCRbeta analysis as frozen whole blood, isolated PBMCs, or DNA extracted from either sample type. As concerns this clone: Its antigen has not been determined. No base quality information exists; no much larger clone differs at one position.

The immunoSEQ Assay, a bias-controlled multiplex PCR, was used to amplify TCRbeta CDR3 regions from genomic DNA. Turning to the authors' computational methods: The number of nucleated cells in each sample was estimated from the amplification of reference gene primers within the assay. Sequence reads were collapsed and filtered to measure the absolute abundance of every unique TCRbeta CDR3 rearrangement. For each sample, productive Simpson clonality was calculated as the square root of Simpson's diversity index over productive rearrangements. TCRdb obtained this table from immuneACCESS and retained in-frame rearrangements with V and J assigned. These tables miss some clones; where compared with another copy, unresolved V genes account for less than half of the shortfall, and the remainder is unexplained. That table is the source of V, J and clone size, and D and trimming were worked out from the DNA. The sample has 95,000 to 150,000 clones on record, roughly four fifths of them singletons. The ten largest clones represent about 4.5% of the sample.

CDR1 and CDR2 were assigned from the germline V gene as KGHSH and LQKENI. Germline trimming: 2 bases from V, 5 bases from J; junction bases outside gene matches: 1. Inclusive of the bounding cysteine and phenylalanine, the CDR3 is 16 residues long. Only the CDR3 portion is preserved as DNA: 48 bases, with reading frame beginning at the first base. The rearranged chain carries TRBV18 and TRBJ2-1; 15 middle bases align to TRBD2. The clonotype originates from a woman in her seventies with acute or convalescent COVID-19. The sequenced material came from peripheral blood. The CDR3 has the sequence CASSPWTSGRDNEQFF. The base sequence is TGTGCCAGCTCACCATGGACTAGCGGGAGGGACAATGAGCAGTTCTTC.